This T cell receptor (beta chain) is drawn from a study of blood T cell repertoires in COVID-19 (TCRdb year 2020). Some background on the complete study: Collaborator samples came from the United States, Italy and Spain and covered acute and convalescent phases of COVID-19. The prospective study material was composed of cDNA or gDNA derived from T cells, B-cell-depleted T cells, or PBMCs. Deeply sampled blood TCRbeta repertoires from subjects exposed to, actively infected with, or recovered from COVID-19 were included in the dataset. The repertoires were released in a freely available public database meant as a resource for research on the immune response to SARS-CoV-2. Samples were obtained from the ongoing ImmuneRACE study (first 160 participants) and from 950 to 1,500 subjects provided by 6 global collaborators. Nearly every sample came with metadata listing a de-identified subject ID, COVID-19 status, age in years and sex. Where available, HLA class I and class II types were taken from metadata supplied by the sample provider and were not determined by assay-based typing.

Results the study describes overall, beyond this receptor: The amount of clinical and demographic metadata varied by source and participant and was provided uncurated.

Relative to germline, V is 4 bases shorter and J is 5 bases shorter, with 15 bases between their ends. Based on the germline V gene, the CDR1 and CDR2 sequences are SGHTS and YDEGEE. The cysteine opens and the phenylalanine closes a CDR3 of 14 amino acids. Only the CDR3 part of the read is kept: 42 bases, read in frame from the first base. The immunoSEQ Assay, a bias-controlled multiplex PCR, was used to amplify TCRbeta CDR3 regions from genomic DNA. As for the authors' bioinformatics: The number of nucleated cells in each sample was estimated from the amplification of reference gene primers within the assay. To quantify the absolute abundance of each unique TCRbeta CDR3 rearrangement, sequence reads were collapsed and filtered. Productive Simpson clonality was computed per sample as the square root of Simpson's diversity index over productive rearrangements. The table comes from immuneACCESS by way of TCRdb, which keeps in-frame sequences with V and J called. Part of the clones is missing from these tables; in studies checked, under half for an unresolved V gene and the rest for unknown reasons. The V and J calls and clone size come from that table; D and trimming were worked out from the DNA. Recorded for this sample are approximately 220,000 clones; 80% to 90% of them occurred a single time. 5.1% of the sample lies in the top ten.

Samples from volunteer blood donors who had recovered from COVID-19 were contributed by a second Seattle source. Whole blood was collected in K2EDTA tubes by collaborating institutions according to the institutions' own protocols. For TCRbeta analysis, collaborators shipped samples in one of three forms: frozen whole blood, isolated PBMCs, or DNA extracted from either of those sample types. As for this clone: What this receptor recognizes is not known. Base qualities were left out, and no much larger clone turns up one base away.

The chain couples TRBV5-8 to TRBJ2-5; TRBD1 is a weak D gene call, 6 bases matching. The origin of this receptor is a woman aged 55-75 years who had recovered from COVID-19. The material sequenced was peripheral blood. The CDR3 reads as follows: CASSPRMGAETQYF. The nucleotide sequence reads as follows: TGTGCCAGCAGCCCGCGTATGGGGGCGGAGACCCAGTACTTC.